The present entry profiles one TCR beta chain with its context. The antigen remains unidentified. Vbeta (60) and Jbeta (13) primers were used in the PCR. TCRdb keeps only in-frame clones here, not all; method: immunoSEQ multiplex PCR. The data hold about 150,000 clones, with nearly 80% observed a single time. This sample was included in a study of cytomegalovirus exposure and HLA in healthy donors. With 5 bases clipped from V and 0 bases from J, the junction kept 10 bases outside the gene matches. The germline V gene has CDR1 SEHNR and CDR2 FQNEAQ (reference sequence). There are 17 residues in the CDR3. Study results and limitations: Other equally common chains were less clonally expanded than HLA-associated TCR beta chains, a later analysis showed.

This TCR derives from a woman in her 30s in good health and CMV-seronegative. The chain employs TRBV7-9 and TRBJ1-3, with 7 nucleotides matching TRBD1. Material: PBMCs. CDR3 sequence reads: CASSPFTGALSGNTIYF. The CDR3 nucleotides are TGTGCCAGCAGCCCCTTCACAGGGGCTCTCTCTGGAAACACCATATATTTT.